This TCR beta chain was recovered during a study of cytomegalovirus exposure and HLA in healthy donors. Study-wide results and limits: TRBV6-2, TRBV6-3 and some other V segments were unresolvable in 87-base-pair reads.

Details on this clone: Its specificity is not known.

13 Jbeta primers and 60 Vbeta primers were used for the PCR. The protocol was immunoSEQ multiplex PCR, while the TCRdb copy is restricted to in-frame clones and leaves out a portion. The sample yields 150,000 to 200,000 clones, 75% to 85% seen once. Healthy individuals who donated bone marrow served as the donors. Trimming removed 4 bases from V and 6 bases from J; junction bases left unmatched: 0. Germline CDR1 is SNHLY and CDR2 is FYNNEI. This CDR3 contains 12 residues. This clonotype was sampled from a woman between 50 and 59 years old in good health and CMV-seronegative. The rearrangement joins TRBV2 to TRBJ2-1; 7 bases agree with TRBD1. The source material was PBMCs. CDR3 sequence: CASSGTGNEQFF. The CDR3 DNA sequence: TGTGCCAGCAGTGGGACAGGCAATGAGCAGTTCTTC.